This entry concerns a single T cell receptor (beta chain). The antigen is not known. This could be a read error, since a much larger clone is one nucleotide away. Other DNA sequences within the sample encode an identical CDR3. This sample is part of a study of T cell responses to AZD1222 COVID-19 vaccine. Findings and limits, study-wide: Donor demographics were predominantly white British with a female majority; clonal diversity may be underestimated.

The CDR3 is made up of 15 amino acids. CDR1 and CDR2 (germline): SNHLY, FYNNEI. Sequencing used immunoSEQ multiplex PCR; TCRdb keeps in-frame clones, though not all of them. The sample records 150,000 or so clones, more than 75% being singletons. The clonotype was recovered from an adult in good health. The material was peripheral blood, obtained on day 0 of AZD1222 vaccination. The V gene is TRBV2, the J gene TRBJ1-6; 7 bases are shared with TRBD1. CDR3 amino acids: CASSVQGTGNSPLHF. The CDR3 DNA sequence: TGTGCCAGCAGCGTACAGGGGACCGGGAATTCACCCCTTCACTTT.